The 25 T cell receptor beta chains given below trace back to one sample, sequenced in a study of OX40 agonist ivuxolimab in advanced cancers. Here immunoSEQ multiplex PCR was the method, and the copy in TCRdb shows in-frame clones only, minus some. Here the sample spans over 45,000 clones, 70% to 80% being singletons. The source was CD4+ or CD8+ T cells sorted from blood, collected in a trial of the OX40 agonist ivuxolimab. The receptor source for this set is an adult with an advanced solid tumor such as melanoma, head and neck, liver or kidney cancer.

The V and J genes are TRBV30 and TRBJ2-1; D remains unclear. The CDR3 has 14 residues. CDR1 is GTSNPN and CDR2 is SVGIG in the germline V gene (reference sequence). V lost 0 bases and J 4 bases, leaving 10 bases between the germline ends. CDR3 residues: CAWSVVDGYNEQFF. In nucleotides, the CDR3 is TGTGCCTGGAGTGTTGTGGACGGGTACAATGAGCAGTTCTTC.

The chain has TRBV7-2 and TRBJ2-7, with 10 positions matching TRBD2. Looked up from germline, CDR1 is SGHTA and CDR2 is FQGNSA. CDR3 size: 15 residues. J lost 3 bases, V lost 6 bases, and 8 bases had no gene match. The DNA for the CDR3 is TGTGCCAGCAGGGATCCGGGACTAGCGTACTACGAGCAGTACTTC. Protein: CASRDPGLAYYEQYF.

In DNA, the CDR3 is TGTGCCAGCAGCTTAGTTTCAGGGTGGGAGACCCAGTACTTC. Translation: CASSLVSGWETQYF. The chain carries TRBV7-2 and TRBJ2-5, with a weak D call TRBD1 (5 bases). CDR3 length equals 14 residues. Germline CDR1 and CDR2: SGHTA and FQGNSA. Trimming shortened V by 1 base and J by 5 bases, and 11 bases separated the two germline ends. The full variable domain, in which reference TRBV7-2 and TRBJ2-5 provide the parts outside the CDR3, is GAGVSQSPSNKVTEKGKDVELRCDPISGHTALYWYRQSLGQGLEFLIYFQGNSAPDKSGLPSDRFSAERTGGSVSTLTIQRTQQEDSAVYLCASSLVSGWETQYFGPGTRLLVL.

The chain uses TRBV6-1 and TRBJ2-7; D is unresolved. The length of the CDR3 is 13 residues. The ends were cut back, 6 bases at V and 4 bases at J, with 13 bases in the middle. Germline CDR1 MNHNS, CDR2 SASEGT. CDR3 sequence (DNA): TGTGCCAGCAGGACGGCCCCCAGTTACGAGCAGTACTTC. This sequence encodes CASRTAPSYEQYF.

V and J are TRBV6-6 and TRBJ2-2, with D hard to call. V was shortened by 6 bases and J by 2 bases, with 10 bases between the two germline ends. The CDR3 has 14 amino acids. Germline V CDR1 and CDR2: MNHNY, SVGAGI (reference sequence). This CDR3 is CASSLDDNTGELFF. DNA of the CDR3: TGTGCCAGCAGCCTCGACGACAACACCGGGGAGCTGTTTTTT.

The CDR3: CASSEVQGTSHEQYF. CDR3 in DNA: TGTGCCAGCAGTGAGGTACAGGGAACTAGCCACGAGCAGTACTTC. J is TRBJ2-7 and V is TRBV2, with D perhaps assigned TRBD1 or TRBD2 (6 bases each). The V gene's germline CDR1 is SNHLY and CDR2 FYNNEI. This CDR3 region has 15 residues. Trimming left V 3 bases short and J 5 bases short, with 17 bases between.

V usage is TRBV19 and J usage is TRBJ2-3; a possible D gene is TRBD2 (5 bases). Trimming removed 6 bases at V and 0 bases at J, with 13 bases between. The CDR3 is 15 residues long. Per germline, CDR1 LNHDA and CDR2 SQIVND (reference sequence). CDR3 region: CASSGSGASTDTQYF. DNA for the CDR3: TGTGCCAGTAGCGGCAGCGGTGCTAGCACAGATACGCAGTATTTT.

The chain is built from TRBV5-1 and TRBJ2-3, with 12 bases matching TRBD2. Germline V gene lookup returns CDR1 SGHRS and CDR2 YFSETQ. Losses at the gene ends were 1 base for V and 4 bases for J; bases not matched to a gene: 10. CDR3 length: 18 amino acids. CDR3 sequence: CASSLWLAGGPVPDTQYF. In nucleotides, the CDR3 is TGCGCCAGCAGCTTGTGGCTAGCGGGAGGGCCTGTTCCAGATACGCAGTATTTT.

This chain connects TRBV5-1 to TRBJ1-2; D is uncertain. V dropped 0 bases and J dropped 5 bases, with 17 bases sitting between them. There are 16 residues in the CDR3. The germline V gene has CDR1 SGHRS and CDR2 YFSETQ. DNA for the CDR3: TGCGCCAGCAGCTTGGCCCAAACAGCTGCTGGGTATGGCTACACCTTC. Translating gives CASSLAQTAAGYGYTF.

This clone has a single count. The CDR3 region is CASSSGTSGYEQYF. The CDR3 nucleotides read TGTGCCAGCAGCAGCGGGACTAGCGGTTACGAGCAGTACTTC. The V and J genes are TRBV7-9 and TRBJ2-7; TRBD2 agrees at 11 bases. J gave up 4 bases and V 5 bases, and 4 bases lay outside the gene matches. Germline CDR1 and CDR2: SEHNR and FQNEAQ (reference sequence). The CDR3 sequence is 14 residues long.

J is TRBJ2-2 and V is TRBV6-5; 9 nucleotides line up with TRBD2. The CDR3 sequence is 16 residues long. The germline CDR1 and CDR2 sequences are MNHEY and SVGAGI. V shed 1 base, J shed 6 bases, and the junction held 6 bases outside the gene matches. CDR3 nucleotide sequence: TGTGCCAGCAGTTACTATGGCGGGGGGGTTCCCGGGGAGCTGTTTTTT. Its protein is CASSYYGGGVPGELFF.

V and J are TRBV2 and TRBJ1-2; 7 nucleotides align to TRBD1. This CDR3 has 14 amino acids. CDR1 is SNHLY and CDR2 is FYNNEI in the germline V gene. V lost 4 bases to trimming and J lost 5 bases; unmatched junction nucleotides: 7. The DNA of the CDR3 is TGTGCCAGCAGTGGACAGGGAATCCTGTATGGCTACACCTTC. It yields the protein CASSGQGILYGYTF. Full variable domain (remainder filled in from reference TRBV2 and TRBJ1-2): EPEVTQTPSHQVTQMGQEVILRCVPISNHLYFYWYRQILGQKVEFLVSFYNNEISEKSEIFDDQFSVERPDGSNFTLKIRSTKLEDSAMYFCASSGQGILYGYTFGSGTRLTVV.

Here the CDR3 DNA reads TGCGCCAGCAGCTTGGGGCAGACCCAAGAGACCCAGTACTTC. It codes for CASSLGQTQETQYF. J is TRBJ2-5 and V is TRBV5-1; D not certain. The CDR3 totals 14 residues. The V and J ends lost 0 bases and 1 base respectively, with 7 bases between them. Germline-derived CDR1 and CDR2 are SGHRS and YFSETQ.

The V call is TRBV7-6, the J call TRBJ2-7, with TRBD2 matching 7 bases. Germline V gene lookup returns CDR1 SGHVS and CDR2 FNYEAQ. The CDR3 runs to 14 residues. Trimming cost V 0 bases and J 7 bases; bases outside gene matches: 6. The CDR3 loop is CASSLAGGSSEQYF. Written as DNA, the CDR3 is TGTGCCAGCAGCTTAGCGGGGGGGTCTTCTGAGCAGTACTTC.

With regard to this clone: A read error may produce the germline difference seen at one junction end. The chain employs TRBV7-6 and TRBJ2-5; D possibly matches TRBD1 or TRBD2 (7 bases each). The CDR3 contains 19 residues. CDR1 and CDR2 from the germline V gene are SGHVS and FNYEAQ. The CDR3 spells CASSLVGIRGGKYQETQYF. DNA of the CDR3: TGTGCCAGCAGTTTAGTCGGGATCAGGGGGGGAAAGTACCAAGAGACCCAGTACTTC.

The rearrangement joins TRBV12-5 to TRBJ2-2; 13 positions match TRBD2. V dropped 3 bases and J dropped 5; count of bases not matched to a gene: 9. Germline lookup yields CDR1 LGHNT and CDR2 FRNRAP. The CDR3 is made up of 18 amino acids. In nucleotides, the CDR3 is TGTGCTAGTGGTTTCCAATGGACTAGCGGGAGTGTGACCGGGGAGCTGTTTTTT. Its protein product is CASGFQWTSGSVTGELFF.

CDR3 in amino acids: CAISERGRVETQYF. The CDR3, as DNA: TGTGCCATCAGTGAGAGGGGGAGGGTGGAGACCCAGTACTTC. The J gene is TRBJ2-5, the V gene TRBV10-3, with D maybe TRBD2 (7 bases). CDR3 length: 14 amino acids. Germline CDR1 reads ENHRY; CDR2 reads SYGVKD. V was cut by 2 bases and J by 5 bases, with 12 bases left in between.

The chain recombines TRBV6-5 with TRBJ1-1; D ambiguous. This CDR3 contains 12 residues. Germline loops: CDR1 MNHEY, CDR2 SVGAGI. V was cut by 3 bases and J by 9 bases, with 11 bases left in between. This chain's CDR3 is CASSYEGSQAFF. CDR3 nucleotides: TGTGCCAGCAGTTATGAGGGAAGCCAAGCTTTCTTT.

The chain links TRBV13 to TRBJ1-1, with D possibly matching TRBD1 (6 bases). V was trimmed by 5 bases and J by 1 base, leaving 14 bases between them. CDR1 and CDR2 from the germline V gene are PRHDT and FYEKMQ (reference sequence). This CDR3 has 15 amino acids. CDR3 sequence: CASSPRKGGNTEAFF. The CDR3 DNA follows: TGTGCCAGCAGCCCCCGGAAAGGGGGGAACACTGAAGCTTTCTTT. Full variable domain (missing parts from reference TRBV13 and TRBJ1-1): AAGVIQSPRHLIKEKRETATLKCYPIPRHDTVYWYQQGPGQDPQFLISFYEKMQSDKGSIPDRFSAQQFSDYHSELNMSSLELGDSALYFCASSPRKGGNTEAFFGQGTRLTVV.

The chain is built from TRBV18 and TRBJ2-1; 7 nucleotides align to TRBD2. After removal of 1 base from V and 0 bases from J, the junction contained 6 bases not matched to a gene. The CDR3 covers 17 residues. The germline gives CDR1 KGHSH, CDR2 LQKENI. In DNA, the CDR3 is TGTGCCAGCTCACCACTAGCTAGCGGAAACTCCTACAATGAGCAGTTCTTC. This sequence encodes CASSPLASGNSYNEQFF.

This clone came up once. The CDR3 protein is CASSPVGDIGTKQYF. CDR3 DNA: TGTGCCAGCTCACCGGTGGGGGATATTGGTACGAAGCAGTACTTC. The J gene is TRBJ2-7, the V gene TRBV18; either TRBD1 or TRBD2 may fit D (5 bases each). Looked up from germline, CDR1 is KGHSH and CDR2 is LQKENI. V dropped 3 bases and J dropped 8 bases, with 20 bases sitting between them. The CDR3 spans 15 residues. The full variable domain, with the rest looked up from reference TRBV18 and TRBJ2-7, is NAGVMQNPRHLVRRRGQEARLRCSPMKGHSHVYWYRQLPEEGLKFMVYLQKENIIDESGMPKERFSAEFPKEGPSILRIQQVVRGDSAAYFCASSPVGDIGTKQYFGPGTRLTVT.

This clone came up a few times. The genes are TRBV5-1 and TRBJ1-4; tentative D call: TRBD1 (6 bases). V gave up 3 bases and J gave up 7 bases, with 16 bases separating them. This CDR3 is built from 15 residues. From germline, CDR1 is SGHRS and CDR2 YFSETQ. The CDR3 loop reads CASSSSGTQREKLFF. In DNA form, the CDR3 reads TGCGCCAGCAGCTCTTCCGGGACACAGCGTGAAAAACTGTTTTTT.

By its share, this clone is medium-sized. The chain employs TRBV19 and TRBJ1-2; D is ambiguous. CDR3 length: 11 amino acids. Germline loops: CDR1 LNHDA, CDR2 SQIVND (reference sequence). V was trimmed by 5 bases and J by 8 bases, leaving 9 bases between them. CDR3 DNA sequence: TGTGCCAGTAGTGAAGGTTGGGGCTACACCTTC. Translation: CASSEGWGYTF. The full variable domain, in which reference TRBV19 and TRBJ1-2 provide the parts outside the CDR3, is DGGITQSPKYLFRKEGQNVTLSCEQNLNHDAMYWYRQDPGQGLRLIYYSQIVNDFQKGDIAEGYSVSREKKESFPLTVTSAQKNPTAFYLCASSEGWGYTFGSGTRLTVV.

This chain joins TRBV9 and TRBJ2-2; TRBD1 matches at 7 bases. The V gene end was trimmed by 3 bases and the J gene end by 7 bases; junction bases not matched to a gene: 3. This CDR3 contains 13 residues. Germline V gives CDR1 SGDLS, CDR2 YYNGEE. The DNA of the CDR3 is TGTGCCAGCAGCGCGACAGGGATCGGGGAGCTGTTTTTT. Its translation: CASSATGIGELFF.

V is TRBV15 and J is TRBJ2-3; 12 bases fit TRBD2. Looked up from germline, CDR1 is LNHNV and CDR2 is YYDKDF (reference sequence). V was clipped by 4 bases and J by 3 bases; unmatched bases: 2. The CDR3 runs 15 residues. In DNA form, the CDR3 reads TGTGCCACCAGCACTAGCGGGGGGGCAACAGATACGCAGTATTTT. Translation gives CATSTSGGATDTQYF. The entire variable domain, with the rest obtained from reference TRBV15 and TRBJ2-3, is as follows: DAMVIQNPRYQVTQFGKPVTLSCSQTLNHNVMYWYQQKSSQAPKLLFHYYDKDFNNEADTPDNFQSRRPNTSFCFLDIRSPGLGDTAMYLCATSTSGGATDTQYFGPGTRLTVL.